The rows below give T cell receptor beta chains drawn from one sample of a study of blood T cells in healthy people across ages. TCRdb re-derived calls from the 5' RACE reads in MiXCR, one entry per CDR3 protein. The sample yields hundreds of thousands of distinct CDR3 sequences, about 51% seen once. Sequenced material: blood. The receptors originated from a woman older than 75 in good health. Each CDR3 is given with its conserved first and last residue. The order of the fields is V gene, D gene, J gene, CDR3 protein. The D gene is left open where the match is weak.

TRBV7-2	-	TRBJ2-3	CASTLEGGGGSGTQYF
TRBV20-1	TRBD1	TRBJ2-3	CSAMDREADTQYF
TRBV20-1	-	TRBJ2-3	CSARSRVSADTQYF
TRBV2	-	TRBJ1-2	CASSGVVGGYTF
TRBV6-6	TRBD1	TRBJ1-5	CASSYPGGAASNQPRHF
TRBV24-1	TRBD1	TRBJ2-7	CATSDPRDSSYEQYF
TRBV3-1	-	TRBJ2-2	CASSGGTWTGELFF
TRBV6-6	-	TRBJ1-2	CASRWAEGANYGYTF
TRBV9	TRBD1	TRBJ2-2	CASTEGAGELFF
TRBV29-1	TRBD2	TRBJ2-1	CSGSGGSNEQFF
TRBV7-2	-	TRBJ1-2	CASSRDVGNYGYTF
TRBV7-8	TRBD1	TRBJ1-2	CASSLAAGGFYGYTF
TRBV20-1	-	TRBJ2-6	CSARSGVSGANVLTF
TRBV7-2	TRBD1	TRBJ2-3	CASSPRQGAADTQYF
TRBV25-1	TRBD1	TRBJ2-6	CASATGQPFSGANVLTF
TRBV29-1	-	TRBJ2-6	CSVLDPSGANVLTF
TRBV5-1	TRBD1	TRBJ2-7	CASSLQGETTYEQYF
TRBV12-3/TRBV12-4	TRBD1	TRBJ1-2	CASGMTGRVYGYTF
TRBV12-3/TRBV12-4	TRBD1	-	CASSLPGQGGTQYF
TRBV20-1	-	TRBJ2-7	CSASPDIYEQYF
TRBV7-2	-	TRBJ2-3	CASSLPLGAPTDTQYF
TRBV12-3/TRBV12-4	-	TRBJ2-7	CASPRDYEQYF
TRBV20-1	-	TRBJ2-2	CSARDGVRNTGELFF
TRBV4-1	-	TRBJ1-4	CASSQDLSRGNEKLFF
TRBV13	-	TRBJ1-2	CASSSKGIALYGYTF
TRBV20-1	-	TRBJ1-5	CSARVGDSNQTQHF
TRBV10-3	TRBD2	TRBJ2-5	CAISPRTSGIYQETQYF
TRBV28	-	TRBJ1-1	CASKVGWQTNTEAFF
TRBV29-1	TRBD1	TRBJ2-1	CSVPRTGGFYNEQFF
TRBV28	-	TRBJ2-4	CAEVLFRGVAKNIQYF
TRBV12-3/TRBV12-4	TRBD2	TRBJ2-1	CASSTKFDSGTRSYNGQFF
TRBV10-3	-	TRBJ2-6	CAISGGFSGANVLTF
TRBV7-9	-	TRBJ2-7	CASSLATVGGAYEQYF
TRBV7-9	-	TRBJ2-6	CASSLWGRSSGANVLTF
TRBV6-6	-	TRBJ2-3	CASSSLRGASTDTQYF
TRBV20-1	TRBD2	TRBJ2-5	CSAPDWRERAQETQYF
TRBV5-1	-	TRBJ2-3	CASSFGQGDAQYF
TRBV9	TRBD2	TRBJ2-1	CASSLWGGSYNEQFF
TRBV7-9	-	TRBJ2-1	CASSPGTSAGRSYNEQFF
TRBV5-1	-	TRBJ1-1	CASRSGTGNTEAFF
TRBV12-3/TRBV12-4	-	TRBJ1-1	CASRGAEAFF
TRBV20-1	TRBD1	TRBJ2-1	CSATIRGPEGREQFF
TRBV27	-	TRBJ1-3	CAPQGHPFGRNTIYF
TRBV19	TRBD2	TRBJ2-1	CASSKASGVLNEQFF
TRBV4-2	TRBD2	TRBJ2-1	CASSQDLDGGAGKTQFF
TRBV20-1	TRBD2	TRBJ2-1	CSAYAASGSLEQFF
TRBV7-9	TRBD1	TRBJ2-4	CASSLWDRAKNIQYF
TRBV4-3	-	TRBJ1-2	CASSQGGYYGYTF
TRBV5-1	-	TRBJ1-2	CASSLEVTGTYGYTF
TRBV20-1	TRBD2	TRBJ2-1	CSASNGLAGEGEQFF
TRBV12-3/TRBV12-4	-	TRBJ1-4	CASSVVTPDEKLFF
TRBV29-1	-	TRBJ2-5	CSVPLEAETQYF
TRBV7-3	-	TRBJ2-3	CASSTDRLDTQYF
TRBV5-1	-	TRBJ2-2	CASRRRELNTGELFF
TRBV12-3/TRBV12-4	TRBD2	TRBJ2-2	CASTRRGANTGELFF